This entry lists 25 T cell receptor beta chains sequenced from one sample in a study of blood T cell repertoires in COVID-19. Method: immunoSEQ multiplex PCR; TCRdb's copy keeps in-frame clones and lacks some. This sample has under 300,000 clones; 85% occur once, and the top ten carry more than 6%. Sequenced material: peripheral blood. The receptor source for this set is a woman between 55 and 75 years old with active or convalescent COVID-19.

The chain couples TRBV30 to TRBJ1-2, with D maybe TRBD1 (6 bases). From germline, CDR1 is GTSNPN and CDR2 SVGIG (reference sequence). V gave up 0 bases and J gave up 1 base, with 15 bases separating them. The CDR3 is 16 residues long. The chain's CDR3 is CAWSVQGRFDNYGYTF. The DNA for the CDR3 is TGTGCCTGGAGTGTACAGGGTCGGTTCGATAACTATGGCTACACCTTC. Supplemented by reference TRBV30 and TRBJ1-2, the full variable domain reads SQTIHQWPATLVQPVGSPLSLECTVEGTSNPNLYWYRQAAGRGLQLLFYSVGIGQISSEVPQNLSASRPQDRQFILSSKKLLLSDSGFYLCAWSVQGRFDNYGYTFGSGTRLTVV.

This clone was observed once. The chain couples TRBV15 to TRBJ2-7; 8 bases agree with TRBD2. The junction had 4 bases not matched to a gene; V was cut back by 1 base and J by 2 bases. Germline CDR1 and CDR2: LNHNV and YYDKDF (reference sequence). CDR3 length: 15 residues. CDR3: CATSRVIAGPYEQYF. In DNA, the CDR3 is TGTGCCACCAGCAGAGTGATAGCGGGACCCTACGAGCAGTACTTC.

The J gene is TRBJ2-3, the V gene TRBV3-1 (or the pseudogene TRBV3-2); 7 bases map to TRBD2. The trim removed 4 bases at V and 4 bases at J, leaving 11 bases unmatched. The germline V gene has CDR1 LGHDT and CDR2 YNNKEL (reference sequence). This CDR3 has 16 residues. The CDR3 region is CASSLTVGRAPDTQYF. CDR3 in DNA: TGTGCCAGCAGCCTTACGGTAGGGAGGGCCCCAGATACGCAGTATTTT.

This clone was seen more than once but under ten times. This sequence joins TRBV10-2 and TRBJ2-7, with TRBD2 matching over 12 bases. The CDR3 is 15 residues long. Germline V gene data show CDR1 as WSHSY and CDR2 as SAAADI. V lost 3 bases to trimming and J lost 7 bases; unmatched junction nucleotides: 7. This chain's CDR3 is CASSELAGGRREQYF. In DNA form, the CDR3 reads TGCGCCAGCAGTGAACTAGCGGGAGGTCGGAGAGAGCAGTACTTC.

The chain employs TRBV25-1 and TRBJ2-1; 10 bases map to TRBD1. The CDR3 contains 14 residues. V dropped 7 bases and J dropped 6; count of bases not matched to a gene: 6. The germline V gene has CDR1 MGHDK and CDR2 SYGVNS. The CDR3 bases are TGTGCCAGCACCGGGACAGGGGCGTTCAATGAGCAGTTCTTC. The encoded protein is CASTGTGAFNEQFF.

The genes are TRBV15 and TRBJ2-2; 13 bases line up with TRBD2. V dropped 4 bases and J dropped 5; count of bases not matched to a gene: 10. The CDR3 is made up of 18 amino acids. Germline assignment: CDR1 LNHNV and CDR2 YYDKDF (reference sequence). CDR3: CATSKSRLAGGGTGELFF. The CDR3 DNA sequence: TGTGCCACCAGCAAATCGCGACTAGCGGGAGGTGGGACCGGGGAGCTGTTTTTT.

This clone was seen only a few times. V gene TRBV2 combines with J gene TRBJ1-4, with D unresolved. The CDR3 has 13 amino acids. The ends were cut back, 5 bases at V and 0 bases at J, with 4 bases in the middle. The V gene's germline CDR1 is SNHLY and CDR2 FYNNEI. DNA for the CDR3: TGTGCCAGCAGTTATGCAACTAATGAAAAACTGTTTTTT. Protein sequence: CASSYATNEKLFF.

The chain is built from TRBV5-5 and TRBJ1-2; 8 bases map to TRBD1. The CDR3 is made up of 14 amino acids. J was trimmed by 4 bases and V by 0 bases; bases with no gene match: 2. Looked up from germline, CDR1 is SGHKS and CDR2 is YYEKEE (reference sequence). Written as DNA, the CDR3 is TGTGCCAGCAGCTTGGCAGGGGGCATCTATGGCTACACCTTC. Translating it yields CASSLAGGIYGYTF. Looking up the rest from reference TRBV5-5 and TRBJ1-2 gives the full variable domain: DAGVTQSPTHLIKTRGQQVTLRCSPISGHKSVSWYQQVLGQGPQFIFQYYEKEERGRGNFPDRFSARQFPNYSSELNVNALLLGDSALYLCASSLAGGIYGYTFGSGTRLTVV.

The rearrangement joins TRBV3-1 (or the pseudogene TRBV3-2) to TRBJ2-5; the match to TRBD1 covers 12 bases. Germline values: CDR1 LGHDT, CDR2 YNNKEL (reference sequence). The CDR3 extends over 15 amino acids. The trim removed 4 bases at V and 5 bases at J, leaving 5 bases unmatched. The CDR3 is CASSLWDRGLETQYF. In DNA form, the CDR3 reads TGTGCCAGCAGCCTGTGGGACAGGGGGCTGGAGACCCAGTACTTC.

This sequence joins TRBV6-5 and TRBJ2-1; maybe TRBD2 (6 bases). CDR1 MNHEY and CDR2 SVGAGI come from the germline V gene. CDR3 length: 13 amino acids. The germline V and J ends were trimmed by 6 bases and 6 bases, with 12 bases remaining between them. In DNA form, the CDR3 reads TGTGCCAGCAGGCGGCAGGAGGGCAATGAGCAGTTCTTC. Translation gives CASRRQEGNEQFF.

The J gene is TRBJ2-7, the V gene TRBV7-2; TRBD2 matches 7 bases. Germline lookup yields CDR1 SGHTA and CDR2 FQGNSA. Losses at the gene ends were 1 base for V and 2 bases for J; bases not matched to a gene: 2. The CDR3 has 14 amino acids. The CDR3 DNA reads TGTGCCAGCAGCTTAGGGGGGGGAACCTACGAGCAGTACTTC. Residues: CASSLGGGTYEQYF. The complete variable domain, with remaining parts taken from reference TRBV7-2 and TRBJ2-7, reads GAGVSQSPSNKVTEKGKDVELRCDPISGHTALYWYRQSLGQGLEFLIYFQGNSAPDKSGLPSDRFSAERTGGSVSTLTIQRTQQEDSAVYLCASSLGGGTYEQYFGPGTRLTVT.

The V call is TRBV30, the J call TRBJ1-6; 8 bases fit TRBD1. This CDR3 contains 15 residues. V lost 1 base to trimming and J lost 5 bases; unmatched junction nucleotides: 4. The germline gives CDR1 GTSNPN, CDR2 SVGIG (reference sequence). The CDR3 DNA sequence: TGTGCCTGGAGTGCCCTGGACAGGGATAATTCACCCCTCCACTTT. This codes for CAWSALDRDNSPLHF. Full variable domain (outside the CDR3, taken from reference TRBV30 and TRBJ1-6): SQTIHQWPATLVQPVGSPLSLECTVEGTSNPNLYWYRQAAGRGLQLLFYSVGIGQISSEVPQNLSASRPQDRQFILSSKKLLLSDSGFYLCAWSALDRDNSPLHFGNGTRLTVT.

The rearrangement links TRBV27 to TRBJ2-4; the match to TRBD1 covers 8 bases. CDR3 length: 15 residues. The germline CDR1 and CDR2 sequences are MNHEY and SMNVEV (reference sequence). V lost 5 bases, J lost 8 bases, and 11 bases stayed unmatched. Here the CDR3 reads CASSTRRTGLDIQYF. CDR3 DNA: TGTGCCAGCAGTACCCGGAGGACAGGGTTGGACATTCAGTACTTC.

The chain couples TRBV5-1 to TRBJ2-3; maybe TRBD1 (6 bases). V dropped 5 bases and J dropped 4 bases, with 14 bases sitting between them. Germline CDR1 SGHRS, CDR2 YFSETQ. There are 14 residues in the CDR3. This CDR3 is CASRQGRPPDTQYF. The CDR3 bases are TGCGCCAGCAGACAGGGACGCCCGCCAGATACGCAGTATTTT.

This sequence joins TRBV19 and TRBJ1-2; TRBD1 is a possible D gene (5 bases). CDR3 length: 14 amino acids. Trimming left V 3 bases short and J 4 bases short, with 12 bases between. Germline-derived CDR1 and CDR2 are LNHDA and SQIVND (reference sequence). CDR3 residues: CASSIGQGLYGYTF. CDR3 nucleotide sequence: TGTGCCAGTAGTATCGGGCAGGGCCTCTATGGCTACACCTTC.

The V gene is TRBV11-2, the J gene TRBJ2-2, with 10 nucleotides matching TRBD1. With V trimmed by 3 bases and J by 0 bases, 10 bases remained unmatched. This CDR3 is built from 19 residues. Germline values: CDR1 SGHAT, CDR2 FQNNGV. The CDR3 loop reads CASSFYPGQGPTNTGELFF. In nucleotides, the CDR3 is TGTGCCAGCAGCTTCTATCCGGGACAGGGGCCCACGAACACCGGGGAGCTGTTTTTT. Based on the CDR3 plus reference TRBV11-2 and TRBJ2-2, the full variable domain is EAGVAQSPRYKIIEKRQSVAFWCNPISGHATLYWYQQILGQGPKLLIQFQNNGVVDDSQLPKDRFSAERLKGVDSTLKIQPAKLEDSAVYLCASSFYPGQGPTNTGELFFGEGSRLTVL.

The table lists this clone with a count of one. The V call is TRBV12-3 or TRBV12-4, the J call TRBJ2-7, with a weak D call TRBD1 (5 bases). The CDR3 covers 13 residues. Between the trimmed V and J ends, which lost 4 bases and 2 bases, there was a span of 9 bases. The DNA for the CDR3 is TGTGCCAGCAGTTGGCAGGGCCCCTACGAGCAGTACTTC. Protein: CASSWQGPYEQYF.

V is TRBV28 and J is TRBJ1-1; TRBD1 matches at 10 bases. J was trimmed by 5 bases and V by 4 bases; bases with no gene match: 13. The length of the CDR3 is 17 residues. Germline CDR1 reads MDHEN; CDR2 reads SYDVKM. CDR3 in DNA: TGTGCCAGCAGTTCCCCGTTCTGGACAGGGGGTAGGACTGAAGCTTTCTTT. As protein: CASSSPFWTGGRTEAFF.

For the CDR3, the DNA is TGCGCCAGCAGCTTGGATGCGGGGGCTACCTACAATGAGCAGTTCTTC. Encoded protein: CASSLDAGATYNEQFF. The genes are TRBV5-1 and TRBJ2-1; TRBD2 might be the D (7 bases). Trimming removed 0 bases from V and 2 bases from J, with 12 bases in between. The germline V gene has CDR1 SGHRS and CDR2 YFSETQ. CDR3 length: 16 amino acids.

The chain links TRBV10-2 to TRBJ1-1, with D maybe TRBD1 (5 bases). The V gene's germline CDR1 is WSHSY and CDR2 SAAADI. The CDR3 spans 16 residues. Between the trimmed V and J ends, which lost 3 bases and 1 base, there was a span of 15 bases. The CDR3 here is CASSDPMGQQNTEAFF. The DNA of the CDR3 is TGCGCCAGCAGTGATCCAATGGGGCAGCAGAACACTGAAGCTTTCTTT.

As regards this clone: The sample contains more than one DNA sequence encoding this CDR3. The chain links TRBV5-1 to TRBJ2-5, with D perhaps TRBD1 (7 bases). V lost 0 bases and J lost 4, with 10 bases in between. The germline gives CDR1 SGHRS, CDR2 YFSETQ. The CDR3 contains 14 residues. CDR3 sequence (DNA): TGCGCCAGCAGCTTGGTTCAGGGGGGAGAGACCCAGTACTTC. It translates to CASSLVQGGETQYF.

This clone was seen at least ten times. This chain links TRBV7-9 with TRBJ1-4; maybe TRBD1 (5 bases). V lost 8 bases to trimming and J lost 2 bases, with 6 bases between them. This CDR3 is built from 12 residues. CDR1 SEHNR and CDR2 FQNEAQ come from the germline V gene (reference sequence). The chain's CDR3 is CASGATNEKLFF. The CDR3 nucleotides are TGTGCCAGCGGGGCTACTAATGAAAAACTGTTTTTT.

This clone appeared once. The chain carries TRBV5-1 and TRBJ2-2, with TRBD1 matching 7 bases. J lost 1 base, V lost 4 bases, and 1 base had no gene match. Germline V CDR1 and CDR2: SGHRS, YFSETQ. The CDR3 contains 14 residues. The CDR3 DNA follows: TGCGCCAGCAGCCGGACAGGGAACACCGGGGAGCTGTTTTTT. Translated: CASSRTGNTGELFF.

In its sample, this clone was seen once. V and J are TRBV5-1 and TRBJ2-4, with a tentative D call TRBD1 (5 bases). The V gene's germline CDR1 is SGHRS and CDR2 YFSETQ. The V end lost 2 bases, the J end lost 4 bases, and 13 bases lay between the germline ends. The CDR3 runs 15 residues. CDR3 nucleotide sequence: TGCGCCAGCAGCTTCGACAGCTACGCTAAAAACATTCAGTACTTC. The encoded protein is CASSFDSYAKNIQYF.

This chain links TRBV18 with TRBJ2-7; perhaps TRBD1 as D (6 bases). Trimming stripped 3 bases from V and 6 bases from J, with 9 bases between. Germline values: CDR1 KGHSH, CDR2 LQKENI. CDR3 length equals 12 residues. This CDR3 reads CASSPDSGEQYV. The CDR3 coding sequence is TGTGCCAGCTCACCGGACAGCGGCGAGCAGTACGTC.